One sample yielded the 9 T cell receptor beta chains listed below, sequenced in a study of CD8+ T cells in alopecia areata. RNA extraction was followed by reverse transcription into cDNA, which acted as the sequencing template. Clones were sequenced by immunoSEQ multiplex PCR, and TCRdb holds only the in-frame ones, with some missing. The sample gives roughly 92,000 clones, 70% to 85% of which show up once; approximately 15% is in the top ten. Treatment noted: oral pan-JAK inhibitor, 5-10 mg twice daily. The source material was CD8+ T cells sorted from blood, sampled at week 44, from a patient treated with tofacitinib. All receptors derive from a human donor with alopecia areata.

In this sample, this clone turned up a few times. This rearrangement joins TRBV5-6 to TRBJ1-2, with a possible D match to TRBD1 (6 bases). Trimming shortened V by 4 bases and J by 0 bases, and 13 bases separated the two germline ends. Germline-derived CDR1 and CDR2 are SGHDT and YYEEEE. This CDR3 region has 15 residues. The CDR3 loop reads CASSVTGRANYGYTF. CDR3 sequence (DNA): TGTGCCAGCAGCGTGACAGGACGAGCTAACTATGGCTACACCTTC.

V usage is TRBV2 and J usage is TRBJ2-7, with D unresolved. Trimming removed 0 bases from V and 3 bases from J, with 15 bases in between. The CDR3 contains 16 residues. Per the germline V gene, CDR1 is SNHLY and CDR2 is FYNNEI. This chain's CDR3 is CASSEANPAPYYEQYF. CDR3 DNA sequence: TGTGCCAGCAGTGAAGCCAACCCGGCACCCTACTACGAGCAGTACTTC.

This clone has just one count. The chain is built from TRBV29-1 and TRBJ1-2, with TRBD1 matching 7 bases. Trimming at V came to 1 base and at J to 3 bases, leaving 2 bases not matched to a gene. The length of the CDR3 is 13 residues. Germline V gene lookup returns CDR1 SQVTM and CDR2 ANQGSEA. The CDR3 nucleotides are TGCAGCGTTGAAGGTGGGACAGACTATGGCTACACCTTC. Encoded protein: CSVEGGTDYGYTF. Based on the CDR3 plus reference TRBV29-1 and TRBJ1-2, the full variable domain is SAVISQKPSRDICQRGTSLTIQCQVDSQVTMMFWYRQQPGQSLTLIATANQGSEATYESGFVIDKFPISRPNLTFSTLTVSNMSPEDSSIYLCSVEGGTDYGYTFGSGTRLTVV.

The V gene is TRBV13, the J gene TRBJ2-3; D gene unclear. V lost 5 bases and J lost 10, with 7 bases in between. This CDR3 is 10 amino acids long. Looked up from germline, CDR1 is PRHDT and CDR2 is FYEKMQ (reference sequence). This CDR3 reads CASSESAQYF. The CDR3 nucleotides read TGTGCCAGCAGCGAGTCGGCGCAGTATTTT.

The CDR3 sequence: CASSPGQGYIQYF. The CDR3 DNA reads as TGTGCCAGCAGTCCCGGACAGGGTTACATTCAGTACTTC. This chain connects TRBV6-5 to TRBJ2-4; 8 positions match TRBD1. CDR1 and CDR2 from the germline V gene are MNHEY and SVGAGI. The CDR3 totals 13 residues. With V trimmed by 5 bases and J by 8 bases, 5 bases remained unmatched.

The chain uses TRBV25-1 and TRBJ1-5, with a weak D call TRBD1 (5 bases). V was cut by 10 bases and J by 6 bases, with 13 bases left in between. Germline V lookup: CDR1 MGHDK, CDR2 SYGVNS. The CDR3 loop spans 12 amino acids. CDR3 amino acids: CAIFREGQPQHF. CDR3 nucleotides: TGTGCCATTTTCAGGGAAGGTCAGCCCCAGCATTTT.

The gene calls are TRBV4-1 and TRBJ1-6; no clear D. Trimming removed 7 bases at V and 10 bases at J, with 23 bases between. CDR3 length: 16 residues. Germline-derived CDR1 and CDR2 are MGHRA and YSYEKL. Here the CDR3 DNA reads TGCGCCAGCAACTCCGAAGTAGGGCAGGAGGAATCACCCCTCCACTTT. Encoded protein: CASNSEVGQEESPLHF.

The V gene is TRBV5-1, the J gene TRBJ1-1, with 7 bases aligning to TRBD1. From germline, CDR1 is SGHRS and CDR2 YFSETQ. The CDR3 has 16 amino acids. The V and J ends lost 1 base and 5 bases, in that order; junction bases with no gene match: 11. The chain's CDR3 is CASSLPPDQGGTEAFF. In nucleotides, the CDR3 is TGCGCCAGCAGCTTGCCCCCTGACCAGGGGGGGACTGAAGCTTTCTTT.

The V call is TRBV6-5, the J call TRBJ2-7; a weak D match, TRBD1 (6 bases). Trimming removed 2 bases from V and 2 bases from J, with 10 bases in between. CDR3 length: 14 amino acids. Germline CDR1 MNHEY, CDR2 SVGAGI. The CDR3 DNA follows: TGTGCCAGCAGTTACGGTGCAGGGGCCTACGAGCAGTACTTC. This translates into CASSYGAGAYEQYF.